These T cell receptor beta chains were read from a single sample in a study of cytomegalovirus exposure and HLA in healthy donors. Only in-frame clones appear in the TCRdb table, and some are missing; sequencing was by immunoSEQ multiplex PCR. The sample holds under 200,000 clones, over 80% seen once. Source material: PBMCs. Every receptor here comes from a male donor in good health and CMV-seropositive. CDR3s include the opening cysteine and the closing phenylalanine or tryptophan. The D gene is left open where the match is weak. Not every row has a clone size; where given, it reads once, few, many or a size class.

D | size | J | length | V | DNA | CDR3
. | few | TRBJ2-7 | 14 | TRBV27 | TGCGCGGCAGGGAACCGGGACTTAATCTACGAGCAGTACTTC | CAAGNRDLIYEQYF
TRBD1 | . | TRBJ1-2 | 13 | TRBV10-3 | TGTGCCAGCAGTTCGACAGGGGATCATGGCTACACCTTC | CASSSTGDHGYTF
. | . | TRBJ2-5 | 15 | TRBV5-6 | TGTGCCAGCAGCCCGGATGGGGGGTATCAAGAGACCCAGTACTTC | CASSPDGGYQETQYF
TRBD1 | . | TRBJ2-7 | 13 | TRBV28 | TGTGCCAGCAGTCCCGGACAGGAGAGCGAGCAGTACTTC | CASSPGQESEQYF
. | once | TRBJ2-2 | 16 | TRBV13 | TGTGCCAGCAGCTTAAAGAGCGGTTCGAACACCGGGGAGCTGTTTTTT | CASSLKSGSNTGELFF
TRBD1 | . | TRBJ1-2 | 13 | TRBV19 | TGTGCCAGTAGTACATTGACAGGGAATGGCTACACCTTC | CASSTLTGNGYTF
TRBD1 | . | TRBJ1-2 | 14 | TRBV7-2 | TGTGCCAGCAGCTCGGGACAGGAACCTTCCGGCTACACCTTC | CASSSGQEPSGYTF
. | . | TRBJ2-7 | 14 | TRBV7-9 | TGTTCCAGCAGCTTCGTGGGAGGGGGCTACGAGCAGTACTTC | CSSSFVGGGYEQYF
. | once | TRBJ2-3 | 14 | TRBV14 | TGTGCCAGCAGCCAAGCAAGTAGAGGAGATACGCAGTATTTT | CASSQASRGDTQYF
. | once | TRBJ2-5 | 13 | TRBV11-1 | TGTGCCAGCAGCTTAGGTCGCACGAGGACCCAGTACTTC | CASSLGRTRTQYF
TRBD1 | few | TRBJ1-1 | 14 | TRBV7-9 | TGTGCCAGCAGCCAGCCGGGACAGGGCGCTGAAGCTTTCTTT | CASSQPGQGAEAFF
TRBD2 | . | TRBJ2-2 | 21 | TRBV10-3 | TGTGCCATCAGTGGTATTCCCGGGACTAGCGCGGGGACTCCGAACACCGGGGAGCTGTTTTTT | CAISGIPGTSAGTPNTGELFF
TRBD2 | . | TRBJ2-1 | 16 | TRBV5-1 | TGCGCCAGCAGCTTGGCCGGGGGGAGCTCCTACAATGAGCAGTTCTTC | CASSLAGGSSYNEQFF
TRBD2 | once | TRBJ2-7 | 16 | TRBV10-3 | TGTGCCATCAGTGAGTTTGGACTAGCGGGGCCCTACGAGCAGTACTTC | CAISEFGLAGPYEQYF
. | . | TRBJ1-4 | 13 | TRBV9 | TGTGCCACCACAGTTCCCTCGGGAGAAAAACTGTTTTTT | CATTVPSGEKLFF
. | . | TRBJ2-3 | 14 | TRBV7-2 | TGTGCCAGCAGCTTAGGGCCCGGCACAGATACGCAGTATTTT | CASSLGPGTDTQYF
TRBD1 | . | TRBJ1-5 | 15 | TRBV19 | TGTGCCAGTAGTTTGACAGGGGTTAGCAATCAGCCCCAGCATTTT | CASSLTGVSNQPQHF
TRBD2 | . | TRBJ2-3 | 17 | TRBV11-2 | TGTGCCAGCAGCTCGTTACGTACTAGCGGGGGCACAGATACGCAGTATTTT | CASSSLRTSGGTDTQYF
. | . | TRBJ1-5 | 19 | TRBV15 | TGTGCCACCAGCAGAGATAGGTTTCGGGGTTGGGAAGGCAATCAGCCCCAGCATTTT | CATSRDRFRGWEGNQPQHF
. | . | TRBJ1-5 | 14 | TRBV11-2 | TGTGCCAGCAGCCCCCAGGGGAGCAATCAGCCCCAGCATTTT | CASSPQGSNQPQHF
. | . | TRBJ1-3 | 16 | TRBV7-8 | TGTGCCAGCAGCTTCGCTGGGTCGGGCTCTGGAAACACCATATATTTT | CASSFAGSGSGNTIYF
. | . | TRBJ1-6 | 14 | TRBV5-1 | TGCGCCAGCAGCCCAGGGACATCCAATTCACCCCTCCACTTT | CASSPGTSNSPLHF
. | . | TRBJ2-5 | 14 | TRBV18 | TGTGCCAGCTCACCACCGGGACCCTCAGGGGAGCAGTACTTC | CASSPPGPSGEQYF
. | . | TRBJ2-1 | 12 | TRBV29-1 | TGCAGCGTTGGAACAGGGATCAATGAGCAGTTCTTC | CSVGTGINEQFF
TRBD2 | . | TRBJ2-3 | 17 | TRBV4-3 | TGCGCCAGCAGCCACGGACGACTAGCGGGAAACACAGATACGCAGTATTTT | CASSHGRLAGNTDTQYF
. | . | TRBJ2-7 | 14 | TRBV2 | TGTGCCAGCTTGTGGCAGCTAGACTCCTACGAGCAGTACTTC | CASLWQLDSYEQYF
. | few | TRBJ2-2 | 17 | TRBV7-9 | TGTGCCAGCAGCCATAGCCGGAGGGCCGGGGGAACCGGGGAGCTGTTTTTT | CASSHSRRAGGTGELFF
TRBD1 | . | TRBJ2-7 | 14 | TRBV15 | TGTGCCACCAGCACCGGGACAGGCGGCTACGAGCAGTACTTC | CATSTGTGGYEQYF
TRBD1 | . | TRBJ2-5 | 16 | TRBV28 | TGTGCCAGCAGCCCTCTCCGGGACAGGGGGCCGGAGACCCAGTACTTC | CASSPLRDRGPETQYF
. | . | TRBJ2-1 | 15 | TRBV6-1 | TGTGCCAGCAGTGTATCGCGGGACCGCTACAATGAGCAGTTCTTC | CASSVSRDRYNEQFF
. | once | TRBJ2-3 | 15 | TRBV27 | TGTGCCAGCAGACGGGAACTAGCCGGAGGAGATACGCAGTATTTT | CASRRELAGGDTQYF
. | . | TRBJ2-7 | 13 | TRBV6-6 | TGTGCCAGCAGTTACGGACAGAACTACGAGCAGTACTTC | CASSYGQNYEQYF
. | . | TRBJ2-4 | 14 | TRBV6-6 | TGTGCCAGCAGTTCCAGTTCGGCCAAAAACATTCAGTACTTC | CASSSSSAKNIQYF
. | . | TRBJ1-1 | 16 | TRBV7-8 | TGTGCCAGCAGCTTAGCGATTATTGCAGGGAACACTGAAGCTTTCTTT | CASSLAIIAGNTEAFF
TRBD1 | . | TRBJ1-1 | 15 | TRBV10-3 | TGTGCCATCAGTGAGCCAGACAGGGGGAGGACTGAAGCTTTCTTT | CAISEPDRGRTEAFF
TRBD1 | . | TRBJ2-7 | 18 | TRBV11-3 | TGTGCCAGCAGCTTATCCCGGGGGAGAGGACAGGGGTTCTACGAGCAGTACTTC | CASSLSRGRGQGFYEQYF
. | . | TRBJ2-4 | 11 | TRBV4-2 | TGTGCCAGCAGCCAAGATGGAGGACTCGAGTTC | CASSQDGGLEF
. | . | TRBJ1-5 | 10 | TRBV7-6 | TGTGCCAGCAGCCTGCGTCCCCAGCATTTT | CASSLRPQHF
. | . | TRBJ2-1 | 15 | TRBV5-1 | TGCGCCAGCAGACGGGACTTGAGCTCCTACAATGAGCAGTTCTTC | CASRRDLSSYNEQFF
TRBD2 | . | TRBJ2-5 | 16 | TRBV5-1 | TGCGCCAGCAGCTTGGGGGGGATAGCGGGACAAGAGACCCAGTACTTC | CASSLGGIAGQETQYF
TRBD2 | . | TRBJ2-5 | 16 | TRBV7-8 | TGTGCCAGCAGCTCAATTCCTCCAGCGGGAGGGGAGACCCAGTACTTC | CASSSIPPAGGETQYF
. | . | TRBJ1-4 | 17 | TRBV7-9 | TGTGCCAGCAGCTCAGTCGCACAGGGAGAGGCTAATGAAAAACTGTTTTTT | CASSSVAQGEANEKLFF
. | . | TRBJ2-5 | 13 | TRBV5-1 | TGCGCCAGCACCTGGTCTTTGCGGGAGACCCAGTACTTC | CASTWSLRETQYF